The 29 T cell receptor beta chains below were found in one sample sequenced in a study of tumor and adjacent non-tumor tissue in lung cancer. The template was RNA from unsorted bulk tissue. Three rounds of nested PCR, following a modified ARM-PCR protocol, produced the TCRbeta library. Each CDR3 protein gets one entry after TCRdb re-called the multiplex PCR reads with MiXCR. This table holds 100,000 to 150,000 distinct CDR3 sequences, 55% to 75% found once. The sample consisted of lung tumor tissue. These TCRs come from a man under 40 with non-small cell lung cancer.

About this clonotype itself: Mismatch with germline at one junction end may stem from a read error. The chain employs TRBV11-2 and TRBJ2-3, with D possibly called TRBD1 or TRBD2 (7 bases each). The CDR3 sequence is 15 residues long. Germline V gene sequence: CDR1 SGHAT, CDR2 FQNNGV. The CDR3 bases are TGTTCCAGCAACACCTGGGAGGGGGCAGGGGATACGCAGTATTTT. Amino acids: CSSNTWEGAGDTQYF.

About this clonotype: As the CDR3 is not closed by the conserved phenylalanine or tryptophan, this likely results from a read error. V and J are TRBV5-4 and TRBJ2-5; TRBD1 matches 7 bases. Germline CDR1 SGHNT, CDR2 YYREEE (reference sequence). The CDR3 has 13 amino acids. The CDR3 region is CGSSDDRDETQYL. As DNA, the CDR3 is TGTGGCAGCAGTGATGACAGGGATGAGACCCAGTACCTC.

On this clonotype: One end of the junction fails to match germline, which may point to a read error. The chain carries TRBV6-6 and TRBJ2-2, with 13 bases matching TRBD2. Germline V gene data show CDR1 as MNHNY and CDR2 as SVGAGI (reference sequence). The CDR3 is 19 residues long. CDR3 DNA sequence: TGTGCCAGCAGTCCCGGGACTAGCGGGGTTGGAAGTGTGACCGGGAAGCTGTTTTTT. This translates into CASSPGTSGVGSVTGKLFF.

Notes on this clonotype: This sequence may be a read error, since a much larger clone differs from it by one base. This chain links TRBV10-1 with TRBJ2-3; TRBD2 is a possible D gene (6 bases). Per the germline V gene, CDR1 is WNHNN and CDR2 is SYGVQD (reference sequence). Trimming took 3 bases from V and 6 from J, leaving 16 bases between them. This CDR3 has 15 residues. The CDR3 sequence: CASSDAGLLWDTQYF. CDR3 DNA sequence: TGCGCCAGCAGTGATGCGGGACTCCTATGGGATACGCAGTATTTT.

At least ten counts were recorded for this clonotype. V usage is TRBV29-1 and J usage is TRBJ2-1, with 8 bases matching TRBD2. The CDR3 extends over 15 amino acids. Germline trimming cut 0 bases from V and 2 bases from J; bases unmatched to any gene: 3. Germline V gives CDR1 SQVTM, CDR2 ANQGSEA. In nucleotides, the CDR3 is TGCAGCGTTGAAGAAGGTAGCGGGACCTACAATGAGCAGTTCTTC. Translated, it gives CSVEEGSGTYNEQFF.

At least ten counts were recorded for this clonotype. V usage is TRBV20-1 and J usage is TRBJ2-7; 11 bases are a match to TRBD1. The CDR3 runs 15 residues. The ends lost 3 bases at V and 5 bases at J; junction bases unmatched: 9. Germline V gene lookup returns CDR1 DFQATT and CDR2 SNEGSKA (reference sequence). The CDR3 sequence is CSASGTGGRRHEQYF. CDR3 bases: TGCAGTGCTAGCGGGACAGGGGGGAGAAGGCACGAGCAGTACTTC.

As to this clonotype: This may be a read error: a much more frequent sequence differs by one nucleotide. The rearrangement joins TRBV11-1 to TRBJ2-1; D is ambiguous. This CDR3 contains 17 residues. Germline V gene lookup returns CDR1 SGHAT and CDR2 FQDESV (reference sequence). The CDR3 sequence is CANSSRSSQRSYNEQFF. DNA for the CDR3: TGTGCCAACAGCTCCCGATCGAGCCAACGATCCTACAATGAGCAGTTCTTC.

This clonotype was picked up many times. The J gene is TRBJ1-6, the V gene TRBV5-4; D possibly corresponds to TRBD1 (5 bases). The CDR3 extends over 14 amino acids. The germline V and J ends were trimmed by 4 bases and 8 bases, with 13 bases remaining between them. Germline-derived CDR1 and CDR2 are SGHNT and YYREEE (reference sequence). CDR3 sequence reads: CASSGHGGDSPLHF. The CDR3 nucleotides are TGTGCCAGCAGCGGACACGGGGGTGATTCACCCCTCCACTTT.

On this clonotype itself: This likely comes from a read error, as the CDR3 has no conserved phenylalanine or tryptophan at its end. The limits of the CDR3 on the DNA are not certain, so only TCRdb's listed CDR3 is given. The V gene is TRBV6-2 or TRBV6-3, the J gene TRBJ2-7; the table calls TRBD2, which could not be checked here. The V gene's germline CDR1 is MNHEY and CDR2 SVGEGT. The CDR3 adds up to 15 amino acids, both ends counted. The CDR3 loop is CASSRGLAGSYEQYL.

This clonotype occurred many times. The J gene is TRBJ2-1, the V gene TRBV4-3; TRBD1 agrees at 7 bases. Germline CDR1 is LGHNA and CDR2 is YSLEER. V dropped 8 bases and J dropped 3; count of bases not matched to a gene: 10. The CDR3 is 15 amino acids. CDR3 amino acids: CASGEDRVNYNEQFF. In nucleotides, the CDR3 is TGCGCCAGCGGGGAAGACAGGGTGAACTACAATGAGCAGTTCTTC.

This clonotype was picked up a small number of times. The gene calls are TRBV11-2 and TRBJ2-7; D is unresolved. CDR3 length: 12 residues. V shed 6 bases and J shed 6 bases, with 12 bases lying between them. The germline CDR1 and CDR2 sequences are SGHAT and FQNNGV. This CDR3 reads CASSSRESEQYF. CDR3 sequence (DNA): TGTGCCAGCAGTTCTCGTGAGAGCGAGCAGTACTTC.

Concerning this clonotype itself: Since no conserved phenylalanine or tryptophan closes the CDR3, a read error is the likely cause. This chain links TRBV11-2 with TRBJ1-1, with no clear D. This CDR3 has 13 amino acids. Germline CDR1 reads SGHAT; CDR2 reads FQNNGV. The CDR3 spells CASSLDENTEAFS. The DNA of the CDR3 is TGTGCCAGCAGCCTAGACGAAAACACTGAAGCTTTCTCT.

In its sample, this clonotype was seen many times. The J gene is TRBJ2-5, the V gene TRBV6-6; TRBD1 matches at 8 bases. Germline-derived CDR1 and CDR2 are MNHNY and SVGAGI (reference sequence). This CDR3 has 14 residues. J was trimmed by 4 bases and V by 5 bases; bases with no gene match: 6. CDR3 bases: TGTGCCAGCAGTCCGGACAGGGTGCCAGAGACCCAGTACTTC. Protein sequence: CASSPDRVPETQYF.

Regarding this clonotype: This may be a read error, as it is one base from a much larger clone. V usage is TRBV20-1 and J usage is TRBJ2-3, with D perhaps matching TRBD2 (5 bases). The CDR3 sequence is 12 residues long. V dropped 5 bases and J dropped 5 bases, with 11 bases sitting between them. Looked up from germline, CDR1 is DFQATT and CDR2 is SNEGSKA (reference sequence). DNA of the CDR3: TGCAGTGCTTGGATTGGGAGAGATACGCAGTATTTT. It codes for CSAWIGRDTQYF.

The rearrangement links TRBV11-2 to TRBJ1-5, with D maybe TRBD1 (6 bases). The J call may be faulty, since TRBJ2-3 better matches the DNA end. The CDR3 consists of 15 residues. Germline V gives CDR1 SGHAT, CDR2 FQNNGV. In DNA form, the CDR3 reads TGTGCCAGCAACCCTACAGGGAATAGCAATCAGCCCCAGTATTTT. Translated, it gives CASNPTGNSNQPQYF.

In the case of this clonotype: One end of the junction is discordant with germline, which a read error may explain. The chain combines TRBV5-5 with TRBJ2-7, with D possibly being TRBD1 (6 bases). Germline loops: CDR1 SGHKS, CDR2 YYEKEE (reference sequence). The CDR3 is 16 amino acids. Here the CDR3 reads CVSSLKPADSSYEQYF. DNA of the CDR3: TGTGTCAGCAGCTTGAAGCCAGCGGACAGCTCCTATGAGCAGTACTTC.

The chain uses TRBV12-3 or TRBV12-4 and TRBJ2-2; 9 positions match TRBD1. V was pared by 11 bases and J by 2 bases, with 9 bases of the junction left unmatched. The CDR3 totals 15 residues. This CDR3 reads CACGDRVTNTGELFF. In nucleotides, the CDR3 is TGTGCCTGCGGGGACAGGGTGACCAACACCGGGGAGCTGTTTTTT.

There are many counts of this clonotype. The chain has TRBV12-3 or TRBV12-4 and TRBJ1-1; D is unclear. This CDR3 has 11 residues. With 5 bases removed from V and 8 bases from J, the gap between germline ends came to 9 bases. The CDR3 sequence: CASSRTMEAFF. The CDR3 DNA follows: TGTGCCAGCAGTCGGACTATGGAAGCTTTCTTT.

This clonotype was picked up many times. V usage is TRBV4-3 and J usage is TRBJ2-1, with D tentatively TRBD2 (6 bases). Germline CDR1 reads LGHNA; CDR2 reads YSLEER. The CDR3 length is 13 residues. Trimming took 3 bases from V and 7 from J, leaving 10 bases between them. CDR3 region: CASSHLAGNEQFF. The CDR3, as DNA: TGCGCCAGCAGCCATCTCGCGGGGAATGAGCAGTTCTTC.

As concerns this clonotype: A much more abundant neighbour one base away suggests this may be a read error. The CDR3 is CASSQDGGTDTQYF. The CDR3 region has the DNA TGTGCCAGCAGTCAGGACGGGGGGACAGATACGCAGTATTTT. The J gene is TRBJ2-3, the V gene TRBV6-6, with 7 bases that match TRBD2. The CDR3 length is 14 residues. The junction had 5 bases not matched to a gene; V was cut back by 5 bases and J by 3 bases. The germline gives CDR1 MNHNY, CDR2 SVGAGI (reference sequence).

The sample holds a few counts of this clonotype. The rearrangement joins TRBV6-5 to TRBJ1-5; a possible D gene is TRBD1 (5 bases). This CDR3 is built from 16 residues. Per the germline V gene, CDR1 is MNHEY and CDR2 is SVGAGI. Trimming stripped 6 bases from V and 2 bases from J, with 17 bases between. The CDR3 bases are TGTGCCAGCAGCCCCGTCGGTTCAGGGCGCAATCAGCCCCAGCATTTT. Protein: CASSPVGSGRNQPQHF.

On this clonotype: This may be a read error, as it is one base from a much larger clone. The rearrangement links TRBV4-1 to TRBJ1-1; D is uncertain. The germline CDR1 and CDR2 sequences are MGHRA and YSYEKL. The CDR3 has 11 amino acids. CDR3 sequence: CASSQVGEALF. Written as DNA, the CDR3 is TGCGCCAGCAGCCAAGTTGGTGAAGCTTTGTTT.

This clonotype occurred once. J is TRBJ2-3 and V is TRBV11-3; 12 bases line up with TRBD1. With 10 bases clipped from V and 11 bases from J, the junction kept 13 bases outside the gene matches. CDR1 SGHNT and CDR2 YENEEA come from the germline V gene. The CDR3 is 14 residues long. This CDR3 reads CANNQGQGAIGQYF. The CDR3 DNA is TGTGCCAACAACCAGGGACAGGGGGCGATCGGGCAGTATTTT. The entire variable domain, with the rest obtained from reference TRBV11-3 and TRBJ2-3, is as follows: EAGVVQSPRYKIIEKKQPVAFWCNPISGHNTLYWYLQNLGQGPELLIRYENEEAVDDSQLPKDRFSAERLKGVDSTLKIQPAELGDSAVYLCANNQGQGAIGQYFGPGTRLTVL.

This clonotype occurred once. A much larger clone lies one base from this, so it may be a read error. J is TRBJ1-6 and V is TRBV11-2; the match to TRBD1 covers 7 bases. Germline V gene sequence: CDR1 SGHAT, CDR2 FQNNGV. The CDR3 has 15 amino acids. The CDR3 nucleotides are TGTACCAGCAGCGCAACCGGGACAGAGAATTCACCCCTCCACTTT. This gives the protein CTSSATGTENSPLHF.

This clonotype was recorded many times. V gene TRBV6-2 or TRBV6-3 combines with J gene TRBJ1-1, with 8 bases aligning to TRBD1. Germline CDR1 reads MNHEY; CDR2 reads SVGEGT. J lost 8 bases, V lost 6 bases, and 8 bases had no gene match. The CDR3 length is 13 residues. The CDR3 coding sequence is TGTGCCAGCAGGACAGGGGTCCCCCCCGAAGCTTTCTTT. It is translated as CASRTGVPPEAFF.

In regard to this clonotype: This CDR3 is missing its conserved last phenylalanine or tryptophan, likely due to a read error. The chain recombines TRBV11-2 with TRBJ2-2; no reliable D call. CDR1 and CDR2 from the germline V gene are SGHAT and FQNNGV. The CDR3 is 15 residues long. The CDR3 nucleotides read TGTGTCAGCAGCTTAGAGGCGACGGCATTCGGGGAGCTGTTTTAT. This sequence encodes CVSSLEATAFGELFY.

With regard to this clonotype: A junction boundary mismatches the germline segment, possibly from a read error. The chain recombines TRBV7-8 with TRBJ2-1; either TRBD1 or TRBD2 may fit D (5 bases each). CDR1 SGHVS and CDR2 FQNEAQ come from the germline V gene. The CDR3 contains 15 residues. The CDR3 spells CTSSITPGPTDDQFF. The DNA of the CDR3 is TGTACCAGCAGTATAACCCCGGGACCTACGGATGATCAGTTCTTC.

Concerning this clonotype itself: A much larger clone is a single base away; this may be a read error. The rearrangement joins TRBV29-1 to TRBJ2-2; the match to TRBD1 covers 11 bases. The CDR3 loop spans 15 amino acids. Germline-derived CDR1 and CDR2 are SQVTM and ANQGSEA. J was trimmed by 3 bases and V by 8 bases; bases with no gene match: 8. The CDR3 coding sequence is TGCAGCTTTAGGACAGGGGGCGCAGACACCGGGGAGCTGTTTTTT. This codes for CSFRTGGADTGELFF.

As to this clonotype: The junction departs from the called germline gene at one end, perhaps through a read error. Written as DNA, the CDR3 is TGTACCAGCAGTTGGGGACAGGGCGATCAGTTCTTC. This sequence encodes CTSSWGQGDQFF. The chain joins TRBV6-2 or TRBV6-3 to TRBJ2-1, with 9 bases identical to TRBD1. The germline V gene encodes CDR1 MNHEY and CDR2 SVGEGT. The CDR3 totals 12 residues.